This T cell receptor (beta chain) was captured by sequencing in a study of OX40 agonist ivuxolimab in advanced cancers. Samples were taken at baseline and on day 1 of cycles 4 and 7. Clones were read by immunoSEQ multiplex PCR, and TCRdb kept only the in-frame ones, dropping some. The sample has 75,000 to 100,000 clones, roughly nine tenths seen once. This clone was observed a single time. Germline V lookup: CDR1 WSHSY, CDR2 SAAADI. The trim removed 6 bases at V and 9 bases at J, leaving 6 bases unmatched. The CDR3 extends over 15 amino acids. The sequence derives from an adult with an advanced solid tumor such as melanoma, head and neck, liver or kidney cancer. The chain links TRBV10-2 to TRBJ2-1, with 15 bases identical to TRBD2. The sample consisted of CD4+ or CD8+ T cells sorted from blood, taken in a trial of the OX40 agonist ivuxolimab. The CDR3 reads CASRITGLAGGEQFF. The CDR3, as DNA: TGCGCCAGCAGGATAACGGGACTAGCGGGAGGTGAGCAGTTCTTC.